These T cell receptor beta chains were read from a single sample in a study of human T cells and chemical hapten exposure. TCRdb recomputed calls from the RACE reads with MiXCR, one row per CDR3 protein. The data contain about 100,000 distinct CDR3 sequences, more than 9.5% of them singletons. The sequences come from whole blood, collected in connection with sensitization to the hapten diphenylcyclopropenone (DPC). Receptors were obtained from a woman in her forties with alopecia areata. Some clones in this sample may be carry-over from other donors' samples. The CDR3 runs from the conserved cysteine through the conserved F or W. The D gene is left open where the match is weak. Clone sizes are given selectively: once, few, many, or a class where the clone is expanded.

j_call v_call clone_size d_call cdr3_nt cdr3_aa
TRBJ2-3 TRBV7-9 . TRBD1 TGTGCCAGCAGCGGGACAGGGAGAGATACGCAGTATTTT CASSGTGRDTQYF
TRBJ2-1 TRBV12-5 . . TGTGCTAGTGGGATGAGGAATGAGCAGTTCTTC CASGMRNEQFF
TRBJ2-4 TRBV13 few . TGTGCCAGCAGCTTGCCGGGGCCAGGAAAAAACATTCAGTACTTC CASSLPGPGKNIQYF
TRBJ2-5 TRBV12-3/TRBV12-4 . TRBD1 TGTGCCAGCAGTTTACCACCACAGGGGCAGACCCAGTACTTC CASSLPPQGQTQYF
TRBJ2-7 TRBV12-3/TRBV12-4 . . TGTGCCAGCAGTACGACTGTCTCCTACGAGCAGTACTTC CASSTTVSYEQYF
TRBJ1-5 TRBV19 . . TGTGCCAGTAGTCCTGTTAGCAATCAGCCCCAGCATTTT CASSPVSNQPQHF
TRBJ2-1 TRBV12-3/TRBV12-4 . TRBD2 TGTGCCAGCAGATCCGCGGGGGGATCCAATGAGCAGTTCTTC CASRSAGGSNEQFF
TRBJ2-7 TRBV7-2 many TRBD2 TGTGCCAGCAGCTTACGTTCTAGCGGGTTGACCTACGAGCAGTACTTC CASSLRSSGLTYEQYF
TRBJ2-7 TRBV20-1 few TRBD2 TGCAGTGCTCGGGATGCGACTAGCGGCGACGAGCAGTACTTC CSARDATSGDEQYF
TRBJ2-7 TRBV6-5 many . TGTGCCAGCAGTTACCCCCGCGGACTCGGGAGCTCCTACGAGCAGTACTTC CASSYPRGLGSSYEQYF
TRBJ1-4 TRBV29-1 . . TGCAGCGTTGAATTTGTGGAAGGTGAAAAACTGTTTTTT CSVEFVEGEKLFF
TRBJ1-4 TRBV28 . TRBD1 TGTGCCAGCAGCACAGGGGGAACGTTTGAAAAACTGTTTTTT CASSTGGTFEKLFF
TRBJ1-4 TRBV10-3 few . TGTGCCATCAGTGAGTCAAGGGGCAATGAAAAACTGTTTTTT CAISESRGNEKLFF
TRBJ2-7 TRBV20-1 many TRBD2 TGCAGTGCGACTAGCGCGGACTACGAGCAGTACTTC CSATSADYEQYF
TRBJ1-5 TRBV7-2 . . TGTGCCAGCAGCACCCGGGACGGATACAATCAGCCCCAGCATTTT CASSTRDGYNQPQHF
TRBJ2-7 TRBV6-1 . . TGTGCCAGCGATGACATGGCCCCTCGCGAGCAGTACTTC CASDDMAPREQYF
TRBJ2-3 TRBV7-2 many . TGTGCCAGCAGCTTAAAAGGGGCCTTTTCTAGCACAGATACGCAGTATTTT CASSLKGAFSSTDTQYF
TRBJ1-2 TRBV3-1 many . TGTGCCAGCAGCCCTGGCTACTATGGCTACACCTTC CASSPGYYGYTF
TRBJ2-7 TRBV7-9 few . TGTGCCAGCAGCTCCCGAACCGGAATGTACGAGCAGTACTTC CASSSRTGMYEQYF
TRBJ2-2 TRBV20-1 . . TGCAGTGCTAGCCGCAGGGCCACCGGGGAGCTGTTTTTT CSASRRATGELFF
TRBJ2-1 TRBV18 few TRBD2 TGTGCCAGCTCCCAGGAGCGGGAGGTGGGGAATGAGCAGTTCTTC CASSQEREVGNEQFF
TRBJ1-2 TRBV20-1 . . TGCAGTGCTAGAGGCCGAGCCAGGGGATCTGGCGGCTACACCTTC CSARGRARGSGGYTF
TRBJ2-1 TRBV7-9 . TRBD2 TGTGCCAGCAGCCCCCGAACTAGCGGGGCCTACAATGAGCAGTTCTTC CASSPRTSGAYNEQFF
TRBJ1-4 TRBV12-3/TRBV12-4 . TRBD1 TGTGCCAGCAGGCCAACCCGGAGGGGGCGCGATGAAAAACTGTTTTTT CASRPTRRGRDEKLFF
TRBJ2-5 TRBV12-3/TRBV12-4 many TRBD2 TGTGCCAGCAGTTTATTTTCCGGGGGGGCGCGAGAGACCCAGTACTTC CASSLFSGGARETQYF
TRBJ1-5 TRBV9 . . TGTGCCAGCAGCAAAGATGGGGAATATCAGCCCCAGCATTTT CASSKDGEYQPQHF
TRBJ2-2 TRBV18 . . TGTGCCAGCTCCCTCGGACATCTTACGAACACCGGGGAGCTGTTTTTT CASSLGHLTNTGELFF
TRBJ2-1 TRBV4-2 . TRBD2 TGTGCCAGCAGCGGGACTAGCGGGAGTTCCAATGAGCAGTTCTTC CASSGTSGSSNEQFF
TRBJ2-1 TRBV20-1 . TRBD2 TGCAGTGCAGGCGGGAGGGCCAGGGAGCAGTTCTTC CSAGGRAREQFF
TRBJ2-2 TRBV5-6 few . TGTGCCAGCAGCTTCGCCCGGGCCTCGAACACCGGGGAGCTGTTTTTT CASSFARASNTGELFF
TRBJ1-2 TRBV30 few . TGTGCCTGGGACGTTGGGGCGAACCATGGCTACACCTTC CAWDVGANHGYTF
TRBJ2-7 TRBV3-1 . . TGTGCCAGCAGCCAAGAAGGGATCGGACCCCAGCAGTACTTC CASSQEGIGPQQYF
TRBJ2-7 TRBV29-1 few . TGCAGCGTCAAGAGGGGCCTTAGCTCCTACGAGCAGTACTTC CSVKRGLSSYEQYF
TRBJ2-2 TRBV29-1 few TRBD1 TGCAGCGCCAAAGGGAACAGGGGGGCCAACACCGGGGAGCTGTTTTTT CSAKGNRGANTGELFF
TRBJ2-5 TRBV3-2 many . TGTGCCAGCAGCCACATGGGACGGACTCAAGAGACCCAGTACTTC CASSHMGRTQETQYF
TRBJ2-7 TRBV3-1 . . TGTGCCAGCAGCCAAGTGGACGGGGGCGAGCAGTACTTC CASSQVDGGEQYF
TRBJ1-1 TRBV6-5 . . TGTGCCAGCAGCTGGAACGGGGGGAGTAACACTGAAGCTTTCTTT CASSWNGGSNTEAFF
TRBJ1-1 TRBV11-2 few . TGTGCCAGCAGCTTAAGTACGGGGTTGAACACTGAAGCTTTCTTT CASSLSTGLNTEAFF
TRBJ1-2 TRBV20-1 . . TGCAGTCCAAGAAACGCAGGGGAACTTGGCTACACCTTC CSPRNAGELGYTF
TRBJ2-7 TRBV5-4 few . TGTGCCAGCAGCACCGGAGGGGGAGAGCAGTACTTC CASSTGGGEQYF
TRBJ1-1 TRBV28 . . TGTGCCAGCATGGAGGGGCCAGACACTGAAGCTTTCTTT CASMEGPDTEAFF
TRBJ2-7 TRBV11-2 . . TGTGCCAGCAGCTTATTCGAGCAGTACTTC CASSLFEQYF
TRBJ2-3 TRBV20-1 many TRBD1 TGCAGTGCTAGTAAGGGACAGGACACAGATACGCAGTATTTT CSASKGQDTDTQYF
TRBJ1-2 TRBV6-2/TRBV6-3 . . TGTGCCAGCACCGACCTCGGAGCTAACTATGGCTACACCTTC CASTDLGANYGYTF
TRBJ2-7 TRBV9 many . TGTGCCAGCAGCCGGGGGCAGGGAGCCTACGAGCAGTACTTC CASSRGQGAYEQYF
TRBJ1-2 TRBV6-2/TRBV6-3 many . TGTGCCAGCAGGCCCGGACAGTCTAACTATGGCTACACCTTC CASRPGQSNYGYTF
TRBJ1-4 TRBV12-3/TRBV12-4 . . TGTGCCAGCAGTCCTGGGGGGGTGGGGTCTGTTGAAAAACTGTTTTTT CASSPGGVGSVEKLFF
TRBJ2-4 TRBV5-1 many TRBD1 TGCGCCAGCAGCTCCGGGACAGGAACCCTCGGGGGAAACATTCAGTACTTC CASSSGTGTLGGNIQYF
TRBJ2-7 TRBV6-2/TRBV6-3 few . TGTGCCAGCAGTTACTCGGGCATCGAGCAGTACTTC CASSYSGIEQYF
TRBJ1-6 TRBV12-3/TRBV12-4 few TRBD1 TGTGCCAGCAGTTCGGACAGGCTTAATTCACCCCTCCACTTT CASSSDRLNSPLHF
TRBJ1-4 TRBV4-1 . . TGCGCCAGCAGCCAAGATGAAGTTGGCATAAATGAAAAACTGTTTTTT CASSQDEVGINEKLFF
TRBJ2-3 TRBV7-2 . . TGTGCCAGCAGCTTAGAGGGCGCGCCCGGGGATACGCAGTATTTT CASSLEGAPGDTQYF
TRBJ1-5 TRBV7-2 . . TGTGCCAGCAGCTTAGTGCAAAATCAGCCCCAGCATTTT CASSLVQNQPQHF
TRBJ2-1 TRBV5-4 many . TGTGCCAGCAGCCAACAAACTAGGGACAATGAGCAGTTCTTC CASSQQTRDNEQFF
TRBJ2-3 TRBV24-1 many . TGTGCCACCAGTGAGGGGGGTCGGAGCACAGATACGCAGTATTTT CATSEGGRSTDTQYF
TRBJ1-1 TRBV6-6 many . TGTGCCAGCACGCTTTCGGGGGGATTTATGAACACTGAAGCTTTCTTT CASTLSGGFMNTEAFF
TRBJ1-2 TRBV7-2 many . TGTGCCAGCAGCTTAGGGGGGCCGAACTATGGCTACACCTTC CASSLGGPNYGYTF
TRBJ2-7 TRBV20-1 few TRBD2 TGCAGTGCTACGTTAGCGGGAGTCAACGAGCAGTACTTC CSATLAGVNEQYF
TRBJ2-3 TRBV14 few . TGTGCCAGCAGCCAAGAATCGGGTAGAGATACGCAGTATTTT CASSQESGRDTQYF